This T cell receptor (beta chain) was identified during a study of cytotoxic CD8 clonotypes in ibrutinib-treated CLL. V was clipped by 8 bases and J by 8 bases, with 18 bases between them. The germline gives CDR1 MDHEN, CDR2 SYDVKM. The CDR3 is made up of 13 amino acids. Assay: immunoSEQ multiplex PCR; the TCRdb copy retains only in-frame clones and omits some. This table holds some 200,000 clones, about 72% found once. The starting material was PBMCs, obtained after 24 months of ibrutinib treatment. The receptor was derived from a human donor with chronic lymphocytic leukemia. The chain has TRBV28 and TRBJ1-2; possible D gene TRBD1, 5 bases. The CDR3 is CASQTQGSGGYTF. CDR3 in DNA: TGTGCCAGCCAAACGCAGGGTTCTGGAGGCTACACCTTC.